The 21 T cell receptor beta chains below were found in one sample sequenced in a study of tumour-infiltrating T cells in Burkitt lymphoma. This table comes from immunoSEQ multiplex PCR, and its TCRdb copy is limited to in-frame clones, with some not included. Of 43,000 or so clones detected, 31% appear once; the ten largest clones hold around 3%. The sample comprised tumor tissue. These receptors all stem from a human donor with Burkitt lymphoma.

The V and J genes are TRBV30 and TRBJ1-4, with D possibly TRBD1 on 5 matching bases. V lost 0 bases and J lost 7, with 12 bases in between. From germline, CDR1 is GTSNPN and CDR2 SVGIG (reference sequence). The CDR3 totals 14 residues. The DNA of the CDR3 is TGTGCCTGGAGTGTACGAGGGGTTGGTGAAAAACTGTTTTTT. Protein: CAWSVRGVGEKLFF.

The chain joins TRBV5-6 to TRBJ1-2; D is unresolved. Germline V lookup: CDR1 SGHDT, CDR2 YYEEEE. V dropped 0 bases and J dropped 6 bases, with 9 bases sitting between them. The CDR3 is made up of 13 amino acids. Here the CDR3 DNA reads TGTGCCAGCAGCTTGGTTTTCGGTGATGGCTACACCTTC. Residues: CASSLVFGDGYTF.

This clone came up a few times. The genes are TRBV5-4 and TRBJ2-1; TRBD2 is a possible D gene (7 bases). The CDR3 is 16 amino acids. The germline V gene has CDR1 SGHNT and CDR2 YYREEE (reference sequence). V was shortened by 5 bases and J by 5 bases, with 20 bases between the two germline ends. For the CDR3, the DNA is TGTGCCAGCAGTGAACTGGGCGGGGGCCGGGACAATGAGCAGTTCTTC. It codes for CASSELGGGRDNEQFF.

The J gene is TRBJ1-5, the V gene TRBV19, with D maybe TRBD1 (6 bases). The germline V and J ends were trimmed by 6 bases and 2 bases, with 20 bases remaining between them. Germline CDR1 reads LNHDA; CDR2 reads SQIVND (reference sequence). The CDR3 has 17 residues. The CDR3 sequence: CASSPRQVGKGNQPQHF. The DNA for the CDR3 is TGTGCCAGTAGCCCACGACAGGTCGGAAAAGGCAATCAGCCCCAGCATTTT.

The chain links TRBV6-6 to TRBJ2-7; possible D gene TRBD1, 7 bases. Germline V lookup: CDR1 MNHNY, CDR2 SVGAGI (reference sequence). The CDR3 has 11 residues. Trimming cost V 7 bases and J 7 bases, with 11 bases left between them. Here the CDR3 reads CASTPGGEQYF. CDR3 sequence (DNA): TGTGCCAGCACCCCAGGGGGGGAGCAGTACTTC.

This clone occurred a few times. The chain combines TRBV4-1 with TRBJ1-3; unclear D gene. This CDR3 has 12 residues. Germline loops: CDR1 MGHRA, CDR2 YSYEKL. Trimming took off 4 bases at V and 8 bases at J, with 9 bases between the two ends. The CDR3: CASSPARDTIYF. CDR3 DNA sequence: TGCGCCAGCAGCCCGGCCCGGGACACCATATATTTT.

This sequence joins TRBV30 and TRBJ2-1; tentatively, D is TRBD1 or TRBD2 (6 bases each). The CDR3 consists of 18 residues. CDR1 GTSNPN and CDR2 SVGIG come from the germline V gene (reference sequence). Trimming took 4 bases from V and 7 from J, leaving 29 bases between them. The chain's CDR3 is CAWNPGALSPLAGNEQFF. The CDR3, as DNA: TGTGCCTGGAACCCAGGGGCCCTCTCCCCCCTTGCGGGGAATGAGCAGTTCTTC.

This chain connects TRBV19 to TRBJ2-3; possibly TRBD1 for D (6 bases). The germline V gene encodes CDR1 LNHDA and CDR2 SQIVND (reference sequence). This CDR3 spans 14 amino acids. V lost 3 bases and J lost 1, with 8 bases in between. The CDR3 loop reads CASSIRGGTDTQYF. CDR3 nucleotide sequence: TGTGCCAGTAGTATCAGGGGTGGCACAGATACGCAGTATTTT.

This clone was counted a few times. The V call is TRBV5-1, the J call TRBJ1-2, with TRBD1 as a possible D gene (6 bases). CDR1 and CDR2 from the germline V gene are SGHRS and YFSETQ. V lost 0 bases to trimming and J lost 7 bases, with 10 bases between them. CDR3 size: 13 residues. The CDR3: CASSLGQGFGYTF. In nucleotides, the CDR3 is TGCGCCAGCAGCTTGGGGCAGGGGTTTGGCTACACCTTC.

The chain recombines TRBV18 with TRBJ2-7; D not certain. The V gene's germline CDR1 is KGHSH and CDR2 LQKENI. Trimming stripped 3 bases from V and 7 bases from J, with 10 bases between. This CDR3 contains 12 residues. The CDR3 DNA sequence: TGTGCCAGCTCACCCCAAGGTGAGGAGCAGTACTTC. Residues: CASSPQGEEQYF.

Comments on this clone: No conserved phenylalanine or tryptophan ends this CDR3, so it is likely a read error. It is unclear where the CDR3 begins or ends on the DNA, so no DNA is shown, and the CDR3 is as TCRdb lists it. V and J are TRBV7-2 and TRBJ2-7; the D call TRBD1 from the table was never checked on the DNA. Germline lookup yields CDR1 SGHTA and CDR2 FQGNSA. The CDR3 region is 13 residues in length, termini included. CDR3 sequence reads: CASSLAPGQRFRI.

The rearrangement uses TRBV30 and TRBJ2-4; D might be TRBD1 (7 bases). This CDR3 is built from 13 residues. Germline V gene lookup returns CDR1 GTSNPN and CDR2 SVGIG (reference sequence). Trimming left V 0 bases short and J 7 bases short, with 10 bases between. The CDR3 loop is CAWSVAGGNIQYF. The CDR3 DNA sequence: TGTGCCTGGAGTGTAGCAGGGGGGAACATTCAGTACTTC.

The CDR3 DNA is TGTGCCAGCAGCTTAGCGGGGTCTGGAAACACCATATATTTT. Translating it yields CASSLAGSGNTIYF. This sequence joins TRBV7-2 and TRBJ1-3, with D hard to call. V lost 0 bases and J lost 1, with 4 bases in between. CDR3 length: 14 residues. Germline V gene lookup returns CDR1 SGHTA and CDR2 FQGNSA.

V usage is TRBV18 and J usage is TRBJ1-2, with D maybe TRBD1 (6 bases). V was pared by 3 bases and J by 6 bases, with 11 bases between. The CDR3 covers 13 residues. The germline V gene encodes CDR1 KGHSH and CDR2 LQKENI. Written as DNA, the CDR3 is TGTGCCAGCTCACCGGACAGAATCAATGGCTACACCTTC. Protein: CASSPDRINGYTF.

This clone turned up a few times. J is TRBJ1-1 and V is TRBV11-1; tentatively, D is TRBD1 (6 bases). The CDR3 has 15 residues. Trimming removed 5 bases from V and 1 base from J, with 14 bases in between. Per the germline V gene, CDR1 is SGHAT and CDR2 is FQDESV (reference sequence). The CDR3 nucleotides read TGTGCCAGCAGCCAACAGGGTCGCGGGAACACTGAAGCTTTCTTT. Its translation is CASSQQGRGNTEAFF.

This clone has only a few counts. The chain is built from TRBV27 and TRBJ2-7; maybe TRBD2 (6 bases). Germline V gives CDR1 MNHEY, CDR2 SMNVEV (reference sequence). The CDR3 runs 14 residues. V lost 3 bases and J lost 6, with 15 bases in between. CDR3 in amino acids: CASSFHLGGFEQYF. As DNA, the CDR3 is TGTGCCAGCAGTTTCCACCTCGGGGGTTTCGAGCAGTACTTC.

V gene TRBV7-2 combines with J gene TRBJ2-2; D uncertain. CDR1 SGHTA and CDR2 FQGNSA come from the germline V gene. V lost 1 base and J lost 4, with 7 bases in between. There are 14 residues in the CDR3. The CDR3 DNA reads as TGTGCCAGCAGCTTAGGTGGCCCCACCGGGGAGCTGTTTTTT. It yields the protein CASSLGGPTGELFF.

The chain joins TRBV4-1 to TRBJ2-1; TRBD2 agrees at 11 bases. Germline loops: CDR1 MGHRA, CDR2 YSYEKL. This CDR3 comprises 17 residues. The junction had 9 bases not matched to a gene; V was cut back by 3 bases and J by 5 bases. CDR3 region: CASSQGIAGGGNNEQFF. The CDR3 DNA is TGCGCCAGCAGCCAGGGAATAGCGGGGGGGGGTAACAATGAGCAGTTCTTC.

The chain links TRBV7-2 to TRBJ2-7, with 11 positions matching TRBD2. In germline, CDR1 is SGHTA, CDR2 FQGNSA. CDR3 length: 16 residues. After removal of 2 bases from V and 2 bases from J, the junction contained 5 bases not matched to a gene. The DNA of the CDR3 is TGTGCCAGCAGCTTAAGGACTAGCGGGCACCCCTACGAGCAGTACTTC. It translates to CASSLRTSGHPYEQYF. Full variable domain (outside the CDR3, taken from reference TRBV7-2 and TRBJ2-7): GAGVSQSPSNKVTEKGKDVELRCDPISGHTALYWYRQSLGQGLEFLIYFQGNSAPDKSGLPSDRFSAERTGGSVSTLTIQRTQQEDSAVYLCASSLRTSGHPYEQYFGPGTRLTVT.

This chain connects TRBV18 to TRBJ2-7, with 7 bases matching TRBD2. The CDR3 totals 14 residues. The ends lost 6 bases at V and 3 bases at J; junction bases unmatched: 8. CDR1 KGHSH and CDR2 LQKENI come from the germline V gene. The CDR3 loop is CASSRTGTIYEQYF. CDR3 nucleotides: TGTGCCAGCTCGCGGACCGGGACTATCTACGAGCAGTACTTC. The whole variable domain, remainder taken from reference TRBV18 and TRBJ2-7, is NAGVMQNPRHLVRRRGQEARLRCSPMKGHSHVYWYRQLPEEGLKFMVYLQKENIIDESGMPKERFSAEFPKEGPSILRIQQVVRGDSAAYFCASSRTGTIYEQYFGPGTRLTVT.

Here the CDR3 reads CAISVQRGNTIYF. DNA for the CDR3: TGTGCCATCAGTGTCCAGAGAGGAAACACCATATATTTT. The chain couples TRBV10-3 to TRBJ1-3; D unclear. The CDR3 length is 13 residues. Trimming pared 4 bases from V and 4 bases from J, leaving 8 bases between. The germline gives CDR1 ENHRY, CDR2 SYGVKD.